This TCR beta chain originates from a study of blood T cell repertoires in COVID-19. Study details: Italy, Spain and the United States were the sources of the convalescent and acute COVID-19 samples. PBMCs, B-cell-depleted T cells, or T cells were the source of the cDNA or gDNA that made up the material.

Germline V gene data show CDR1 as SGHDT and CDR2 as YYEEEE. There are 13 residues in the CDR3. The V end was cut by 0 bases, the J end by 3 bases, with 6 bases between. Per the study methods: By means of reference gene primer amplification, nucleated cell counts were estimated. Method: immunoSEQ multiplex PCR; TCRdb's copy keeps in-frame clones and lacks some. From that table come the V and J calls and clone size; the DNA was used to work out D and trimming. The sample carries 150,000 to 200,000 clones, approximately 88% recorded once. This clone was found once. The chain carries TRBV5-6 and TRBJ2-5; D is possibly TRBD2 (6 bases). The sequenced sample consisted of peripheral blood. The receptor comes from an elderly woman with active or convalescent COVID-19. CDR3 coding DNA: TGTGCCAGCAGCTTGGGGGAGGAAGAGACCCAGTACTTC. Amino acids: CASSLGEEETQYF.